The clone carrying this T cell receptor (beta chain) was seen a few times. Sequencing was performed with immunoSEQ multiplex PCR; in TCRdb, only in-frame clones are kept and a portion is missing. The repertoire holds about 130,000 clones, with 80% to 90% as singletons. This record comes from a study of blood T cell repertoires in COVID-19. Individuals drawn from some 25 US areas were about 18 to 90 years old. Recovery meant two consecutive negative NP/OP PCR tests, professional clearance, or resolved symptoms. Per the germline V gene, CDR1 is MGHRA and CDR2 is YSYEKL. There are 15 residues in the CDR3. Trimming stripped 1 base from V and 0 bases from J, with 10 bases between.

V gene TRBV4-1 combines with J gene TRBJ2-7; a weak D match, TRBD1 (7 bases). Sequencing used PBMCs or T cells enriched from blood (not recorded which). The source is a woman between 45 and 60 years old who had recovered from COVID-19. This CDR3 reads CASSQVRDSSYEQYF. As DNA, the CDR3 is TGCGCCAGCAGCCAAGTGCGGGACAGCTCCTACGAGCAGTACTTC.